This T cell receptor (beta chain) was recorded in a study of Ad26.COV2.S vaccination and SARS-CoV-2 variants. The overall study: In the study, Ad26.COV2.S was injected intramuscularly once, or twice 56 days apart. Findings of the study overall: The analyses of TCR breadth and depth may have understated the size of total T cell responses. Breadth measured for non-spike TCRs was similar across vaccine and placebo recipients.

Treatment denoted: about 20 received Ad26.COV2.S at low or high dose, single or two shots; five or six received placebo; per-sample allocation not given. Day 63 after the first injection of vaccine or placebo was the sampling time. What was given as vaccine was an Ad26 vector encoding Wuhan-strain SARS-CoV-2 spike. The assay was immunoSEQ multiplex PCR, and TCRdb's table has in-frame clones only and misses some. The sample contains about half a million clones, about nine tenths of which appear only once. This clone was counted a single time. Its antigen is currently unknown. The CDR3 consists of 14 residues. V lost 5 bases to trimming and J lost 1 base; unmatched junction nucleotides: 5. Germline values: CDR1 SGHRS, CDR2 YFSETQ.

This clonotype originated in a person aged 18-65 years who received the Ad26.COV2.S COVID-19 vaccine or a placebo. The chain is built from TRBV5-1 and TRBJ1-1, with TRBD1 matching 7 bases. Sequencing was performed on peripheral blood, taken in a trial of Ad26.COV2.S vaccine versus placebo. The CDR3 protein is CASRDGTANTEAFF. CDR3 DNA sequence: TGCGCCAGCAGGGACGGGACAGCGAACACTGAAGCTTTCTTT.